This T cell receptor (beta chain) appears in the sequencing data of a study of shared clonotypes between healthy human individuals. Study-wide background: Per-donor plates numbered three CD4 naive, three CD4 memory, two CD8 naive and one CD8 memory. Regarding the study as a whole: Clonotypes that were shared across a handful of donors made up around 5.5% of naive CD4 clonotypes.

It was into CD45RA+ naive and CD45RA-negative memory subsets that the CD4+ cells were split. Points on this clone: As yet, its antigen is unknown.

This table comes from immunoSEQ multiplex PCR, and its TCRdb copy is limited to in-frame clones, with some not included. Seen here are some 2,100,000 clones, 90% to 97% observed once, and the top ten hold more than 0.1%. V was pared by 7 bases and J by 7 bases, with 20 bases between. The CDR3 runs to 15 residues. Looked up from germline, CDR1 is MNHNS and CDR2 is SASEGT. The genes are TRBV6-1 and TRBJ2-1, with a tentative D call TRBD2 (6 bases). Material for sequencing was naive CD4+ T cells sorted from blood. Specified subset: CD45RA+ positively selected. This clonotype was sampled from a man between 18 and 29 years old in good health. CDR3 in amino acids: CASIEVLAVSNEQFF. The CDR3 bases are TGTGCCAGCATCGAGGTATTAGCGGTTAGTAATGAGCAGTTCTTC.